Described below is a single T cell receptor beta chain sequence and its context. This clone was observed once. Its antigen remains undetermined. Qualities for individual bases were not recorded, and no much larger clone is one base off. The CDR3 regions of human TCRbeta chains were analyzed by immunosequencing. The authors' analysis ran thus. Repertoire TCRs were matched against a reference library of SARS-CoV-2-specific TCRs generated with the MIRA antigen-specificity platform. Breadth was defined as the fraction of unique TCRs that were SARS-CoV-2-associated. Depth was defined as the fraction of total T cells that were SARS-CoV-2-associated. Using the MIRA data, each spike-specific TCR was mapped to the spike region that the TCR reacts to and placed in a CD4 or CD8 class. Log10-transformed breadth and depth values were compared by one-way ANOVA with Sidak's multiple comparisons tests. The source is immuneACCESS, and TCRdb retained only in-frame sequences with V and J called. Part of the clones is not carried over; for the studies checked, unresolved V genes explain less than half of this, and the remainder is unexplained. D and trimming were read from the DNA, whereas the V and J calls and clone size are those reported in that table. The sample profile shows about 99,000 clones; 75% to 90% of them were found once. Jointly, the top ten make up around 20% of the sample.

What the time point label conveys for this sample: baseline before first vaccination. Vaccinee samples were obtained from the UK trials COV001 and COV002, which included a single-blind randomized controlled phase 2/3 trial of AZD1222 (ChAdOx1 nCoV-19) in healthy adults. For TCRbeta chain sequencing, PBMC samples were collected from trial participants at day 0 and at day 28 after the second dose. This sample is drawn from a study of T cell responses to AZD1222 COVID-19 vaccine (dated by TCRdb to about 2021). Regarding the study in general: AZD1222 recipients whose second dose came at about 4 weeks and those whose second dose came at about 12 weeks were combined into one group, since spike-specific TCR depth and breadth did not differ between the two schedules. Trial participants were enrolled by age into subgroups of 18-55, 56-69 and 70-plus years, and around 140, 26 and 57 TCR-sequenced participants, respectively, were included in these subgroups. A total of approximately 240 trial participants underwent TCR sequencing, of whom roughly 210 had received two doses of AZD1222 and 26 had received two doses of the MenACWY control vaccine. Broad study findings and their caveats: Conclusions about previously exposed vaccinees are limited because only a handful of AZD1222 recipients were SARS-CoV-2 seropositive at baseline. Because no day 14 peak-response samples were available, the repertoires could be characterized only after the peak T cell response. The whole spike protein was spanned by vaccine-associated CD4 TCRs, and dominant responses were seen in regions 160-218 and 743-854. Participants were mostly white British and included more females than males, and it was suggested by the authors that clonal diversity may have been underestimated. In the small 56-69-year group, the increase in depth fell short of significance, most likely because of low power. A significant rise in spike-specific TCR breadth and depth was observed after two AZD1222 doses relative to day 0 and relative to MenACWY recipients. Reportedly, close to half of the unique spike-specific TCRs recognized epitopes lying outside the regions that are mutated in the B.1.351 and B.1.1.7 variants.

For CDR1 and CDR2, the germline V gene lists KGHSH and LQKENI. V loses 2 bases of germline sequence and J loses 6 bases, and the interval between the two ends is 7 bases. Inclusive of the bounding cysteine and phenylalanine, the CDR3 is 12 residues long. Only the CDR3 DNA stays, 36 bases, in frame from base 1. The chain was built from TRBV18 and TRBJ1-1, with the D gene not clear enough to name. The material was peripheral blood, obtained on day 0 of AZD1222 vaccination. This sequence originates from an adult in good health. The nucleotide sequence is TGTGCCAGCTCACCAGGGGAATCTGAAGCTTTCTTT. Its protein is CASSPGESEAFF.